Below, one T cell receptor beta chain is given with its context. The germline CDR1 and CDR2 sequences are MDHEN and SYDVKM. The ends lost 7 bases at V and 2 bases at J; junction bases unmatched: 7. The CDR3 has 15 residues. The data were taken from a study of blood T cells in healthy people across ages. Study context: Through template switching, about one barcoded beta molecule was captured per two T cells, as measured in model experiments.

It was with a sample-barcoded 5' primer and a J-beta primer mix that a second PCR of about 6 to 12 cycles was run. A single record per CDR3 protein comes from TCRdb applying MiXCR to the 5' RACE reads. In the table there are approximately 1.5 million distinct CDR3 sequences, roughly 32% of which are singletons. The chain is built from TRBV28 and TRBJ1-5; 8 bases fit TRBD1. The sample taken for sequencing was blood. This clonotype was sampled from a woman between 25 and 40 years old in good health. CDR3 region: CASNLRGLGNQPQHF. CDR3 DNA sequence: TGTGCCAGCAACCTCAGGGGGCTTGGCAATCAGCCCCAGCATTTT.